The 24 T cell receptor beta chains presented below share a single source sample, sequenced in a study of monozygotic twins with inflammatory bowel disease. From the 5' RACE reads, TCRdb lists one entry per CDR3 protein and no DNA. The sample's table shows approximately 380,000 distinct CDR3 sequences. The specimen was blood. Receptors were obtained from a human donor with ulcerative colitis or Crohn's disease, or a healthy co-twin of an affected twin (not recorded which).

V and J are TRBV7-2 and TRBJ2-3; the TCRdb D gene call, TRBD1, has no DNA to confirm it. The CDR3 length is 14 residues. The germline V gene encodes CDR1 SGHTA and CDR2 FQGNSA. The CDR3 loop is CASSLRGGADTQYF.

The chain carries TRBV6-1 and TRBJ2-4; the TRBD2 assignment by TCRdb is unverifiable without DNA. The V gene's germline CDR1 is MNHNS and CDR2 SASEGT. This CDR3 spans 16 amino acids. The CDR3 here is CAGARESGGAKNIQYF.

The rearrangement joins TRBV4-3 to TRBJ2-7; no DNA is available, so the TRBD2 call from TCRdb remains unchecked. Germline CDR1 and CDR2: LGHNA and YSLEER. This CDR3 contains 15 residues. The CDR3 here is CASSQETSYWYEQYF.

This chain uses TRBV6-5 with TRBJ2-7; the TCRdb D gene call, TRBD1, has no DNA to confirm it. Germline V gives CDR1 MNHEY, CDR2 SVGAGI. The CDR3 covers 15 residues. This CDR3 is CASSYSPDRAYEQYF.

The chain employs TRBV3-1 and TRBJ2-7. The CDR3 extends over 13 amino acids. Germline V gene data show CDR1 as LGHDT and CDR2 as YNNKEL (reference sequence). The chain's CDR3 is CASSQIGLYEQYF.

This chain's CDR3 is CASSYLGGETQYF. The chain links TRBV6-5 to TRBJ2-5; the TRBD1 assignment by TCRdb is unverifiable without DNA. The germline V gene has CDR1 MNHEY and CDR2 SVGAGI. This CDR3 comprises 13 residues.

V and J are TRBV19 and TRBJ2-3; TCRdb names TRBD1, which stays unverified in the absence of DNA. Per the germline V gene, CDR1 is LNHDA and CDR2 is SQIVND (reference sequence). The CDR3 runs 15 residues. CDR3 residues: CASSIERGVGDTQYF.

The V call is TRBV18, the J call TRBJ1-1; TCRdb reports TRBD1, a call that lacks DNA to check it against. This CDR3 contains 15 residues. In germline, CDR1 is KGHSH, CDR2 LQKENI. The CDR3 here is CASSPLRGVNTEAFF.

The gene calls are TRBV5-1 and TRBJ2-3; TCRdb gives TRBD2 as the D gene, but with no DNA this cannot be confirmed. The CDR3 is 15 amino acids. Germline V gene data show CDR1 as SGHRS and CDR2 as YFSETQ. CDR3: CASSLGTSGADTQYF.

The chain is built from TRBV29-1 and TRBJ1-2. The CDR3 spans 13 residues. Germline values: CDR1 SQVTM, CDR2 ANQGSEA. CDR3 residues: CSSAGGFGYGYTF. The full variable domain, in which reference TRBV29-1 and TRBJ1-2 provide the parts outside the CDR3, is SAVISQKPSRDICQRGTSLTIQCQVDSQVTMMFWYRQQPGQSLTLIATANQGSEATYESGFVIDKFPISRPNLTFSTLTVSNMSPEDSSIYLCSSAGGFGYGYTFGSGTRLTVV.

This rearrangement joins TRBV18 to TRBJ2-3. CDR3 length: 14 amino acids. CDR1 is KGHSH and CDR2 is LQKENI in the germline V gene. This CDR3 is CASSPNTGTDTQYF.

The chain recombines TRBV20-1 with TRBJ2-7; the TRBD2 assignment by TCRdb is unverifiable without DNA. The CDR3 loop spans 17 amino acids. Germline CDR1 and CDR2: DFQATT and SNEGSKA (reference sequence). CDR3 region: CSARDPLTLAGGYEQYF.

The CDR3: CAISARQGRETQYF. This chain uses TRBV10-3 with TRBJ2-5; TCRdb designates TRBD1, a call that cannot be tested without DNA. Germline V gives CDR1 ENHRY, CDR2 SYGVKD. This CDR3 region has 14 residues.

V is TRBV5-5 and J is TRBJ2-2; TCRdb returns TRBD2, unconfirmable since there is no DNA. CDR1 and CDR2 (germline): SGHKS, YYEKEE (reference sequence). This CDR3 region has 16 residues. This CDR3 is CASRKPGLLNTGELFF.

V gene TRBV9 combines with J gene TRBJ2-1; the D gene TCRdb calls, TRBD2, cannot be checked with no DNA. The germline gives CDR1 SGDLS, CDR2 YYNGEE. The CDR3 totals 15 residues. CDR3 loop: CASSPRAGDYNEQFF.

CDR3 loop: CASSLTGTGYEQYF. This chain links TRBV7-3 with TRBJ2-7; no DNA is available, so the TRBD1 call from TCRdb remains unchecked. Germline V CDR1 and CDR2: SGHTA, FQGTGA. This CDR3 has 14 amino acids.

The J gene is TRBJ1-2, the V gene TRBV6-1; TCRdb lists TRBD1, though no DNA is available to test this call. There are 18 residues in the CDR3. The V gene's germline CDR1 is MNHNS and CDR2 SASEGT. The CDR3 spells CASTRGGWAVYRNYGYTF.

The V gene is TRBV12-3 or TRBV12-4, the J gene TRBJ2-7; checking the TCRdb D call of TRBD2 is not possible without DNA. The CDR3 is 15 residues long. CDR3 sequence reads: CASSSAVPGSYEQYF.

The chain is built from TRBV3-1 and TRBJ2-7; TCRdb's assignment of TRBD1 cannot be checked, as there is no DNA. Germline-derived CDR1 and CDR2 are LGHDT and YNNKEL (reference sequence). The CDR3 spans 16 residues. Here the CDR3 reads CASSPAGQGAGYEQYF.

The CDR3 region is CASSQYPGAAYEQYF. The gene calls are TRBV3-1 and TRBJ2-7. The CDR3 runs to 15 residues. Germline CDR1 and CDR2: LGHDT and YNNKEL (reference sequence).

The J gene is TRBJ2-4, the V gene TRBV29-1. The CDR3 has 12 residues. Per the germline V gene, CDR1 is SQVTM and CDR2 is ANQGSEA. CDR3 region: CSVVRDSDIQYF.

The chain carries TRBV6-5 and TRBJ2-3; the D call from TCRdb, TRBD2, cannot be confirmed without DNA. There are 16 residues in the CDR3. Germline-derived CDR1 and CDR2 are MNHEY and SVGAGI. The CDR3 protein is CASSWGEGGLADTQYF.

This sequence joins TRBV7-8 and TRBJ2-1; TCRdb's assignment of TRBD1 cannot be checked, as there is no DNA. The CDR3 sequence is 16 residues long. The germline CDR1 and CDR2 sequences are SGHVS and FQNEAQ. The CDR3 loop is CASSFFSRDSLDEQFF.

CDR3 sequence reads: CASSAGSGNSPLHF. This rearrangement joins TRBV10-2 to TRBJ1-6; TCRdb returns TRBD1, unconfirmable since there is no DNA. The CDR3 extends over 14 amino acids. Germline V gene sequence: CDR1 WSHSY, CDR2 SAAADI.